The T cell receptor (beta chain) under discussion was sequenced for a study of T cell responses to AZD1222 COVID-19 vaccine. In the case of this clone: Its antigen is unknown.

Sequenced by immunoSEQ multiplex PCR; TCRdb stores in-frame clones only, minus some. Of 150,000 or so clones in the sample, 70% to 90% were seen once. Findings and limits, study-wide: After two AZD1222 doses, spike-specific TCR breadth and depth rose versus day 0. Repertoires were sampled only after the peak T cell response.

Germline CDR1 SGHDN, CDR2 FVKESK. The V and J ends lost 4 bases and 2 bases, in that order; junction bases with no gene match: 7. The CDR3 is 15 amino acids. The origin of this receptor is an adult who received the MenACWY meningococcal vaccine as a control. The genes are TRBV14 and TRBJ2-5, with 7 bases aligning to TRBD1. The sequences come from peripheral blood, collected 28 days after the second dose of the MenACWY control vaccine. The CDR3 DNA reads TGTGCCAGCAGCCCTCGACAGGGATTACAAGAGACCCAGTACTTC. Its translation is CASSPRQGLQETQYF. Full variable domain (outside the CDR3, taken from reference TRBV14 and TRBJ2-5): EAGVTQFPSHSVIEKGQTVTLRCDPISGHDNLYWYRRVMGKEIKFLLHFVKESKQDESGMPNNRFLAERTGGTYSTLKVQPAELEDSGVYFCASSPRQGLQETQYFGPGTRLLVL.